The 27 T cell receptor beta chains presented below share a single source sample, sequenced in a study of T cell repertoires in cytomegalovirus infection (dated by TCRdb to about 2019). Sequencer: Illumina HiSeq 1500. Through fastp at Q25 and MiXCR, TCRdb rebuilt clones from the public reads, retaining in-frame beta chains. Each CDR3 protein gets just one entry, which takes the most common genes and DNA from the rows behind it. A total of hundreds of thousands of distinct CDR3 sequences appear in this sample, roughly 9.3% of them only once. Less than 3% of the sample is taken by the ten largest. The specimen sequenced was PBMCs. The source is a human donor in good health (CMV status not recorded). Some clones in this sample may be carry-over from other donors' samples.

In the case of this clonotype: A read error may be the cause here, since a much bigger clone is one base away. V gene TRBV7-9 combines with J gene TRBJ1-2; 7 bases map to TRBD1. The V gene end was trimmed by 5 bases and the J gene end by 6 bases; junction bases not matched to a gene: 6. Germline-derived CDR1 and CDR2 are SEHNR and FQNEAQ (reference sequence). CDR3 length: 13 amino acids. Here the CDR3 reads CASSEQGVDGYTF. The CDR3 DNA sequence: TGTGCCAGCAGCGAGCAGGGGGTGGATGGCTACACCTTC. The full variable domain, with the rest looked up from reference TRBV7-9 and TRBJ1-2, is DTGVSQNPRHKITKRGQNVTFRCDPISEHNRLYWYRQTLGQGPEFLTYFQNEAQLEKSRLLSDRFSAERPKGSFSTLEIQRTEQGDSAMYLCASSEQGVDGYTFGSGTRLTVV.

This clonotype was found many times. The CDR3 is CASTPVQTNTGELFF. CDR3 DNA sequence: TGTGCCAGCACCCCGGTACAGACGAACACCGGGGAGCTGTTTTTT. The chain links TRBV7-2 to TRBJ2-2; D is unresolved. The CDR3 has 15 residues. Germline CDR1 is SGHTA and CDR2 is FQGNSA. Trimming removed 7 bases at V and 0 bases at J, with 12 bases between.

This clonotype was seen ten or more times. The genes are TRBV20-1 and TRBJ1-1; 8 bases agree with TRBD1. Germline CDR1 and CDR2: DFQATT and SNEGSKA (reference sequence). V was pared by 5 bases and J by 3 bases, with 11 bases of the junction left unmatched. CDR3 length: 15 amino acids. This chain's CDR3 is CSAGGQGAIDTEAFF. The CDR3 DNA reads as TGCAGTGCTGGCGGGCAGGGGGCGATTGACACTGAAGCTTTCTTT.

This clonotype was counted ten times or more. The V and J genes are TRBV19 and TRBJ1-1; D may be TRBD1 (6 bases). The CDR3 has 14 residues. V was trimmed by 5 bases and J by 1 base, leaving 11 bases between them. Germline V CDR1 and CDR2: LNHDA, SQIVND (reference sequence). Here the CDR3 DNA reads TGTGCCAGTAGTGTAAACAGGGAGAACACTGAAGCTTTCTTT. Amino acids: CASSVNRENTEAFF.

This clonotype has a count of ten or more. The V gene is TRBV28, the J gene TRBJ2-1, with 8 bases matching TRBD1. Germline assignment: CDR1 MDHEN and CDR2 SYDVKM. CDR3 size: 17 residues. V gave up 0 bases and J gave up 6 bases; unmatched junction bases: 10. The CDR3 bases are TGTGCCAGCAGTTTATGGTCCGTCCGGACAGGGCCCAATGAGCAGTTCTTC. This encodes CASSLWSVRTGPNEQFF.

This clonotype was seen ten or more times. J is TRBJ1-2 and V is TRBV18, with D tentatively TRBD1 (6 bases). V was trimmed by 6 bases and J by 4 bases, leaving 18 bases between them. The CDR3 loop spans 15 amino acids. CDR1 is KGHSH, CDR2 LQKENI, per germline. The CDR3 DNA is TGTGCCAGCTCCCGCGAGTCCGGGGGCATCTATGGCTACACCTTC. Translation: CASSRESGGIYGYTF.

The chain uses TRBV27 and TRBJ2-2; D is unclear. V was trimmed by 3 bases and J by 7 bases, leaving 12 bases between them. The germline CDR1 and CDR2 sequences are MNHEY and SMNVEV (reference sequence). The CDR3 extends over 14 amino acids. DNA of the CDR3: TGTGCCAGCAGTTTGATTGGAGTGGGCGGGGAGCTGTTTTTT. It yields the protein CASSLIGVGGELFF.

The gene calls are TRBV19 and TRBJ1-2, with D perhaps matching TRBD1 (5 bases). Germline V gene lookup returns CDR1 LNHDA and CDR2 SQIVND (reference sequence). CDR3 length: 15 residues. Between the trimmed V and J ends, which lost 2 bases and 4 bases, there was a span of 14 bases. CDR3 in amino acids: CASSIKEGKGYGYTF. The CDR3 nucleotides are TGTGCCAGTAGTATAAAGGAGGGGAAGGGCTATGGCTACACCTTC.

This clonotype came up many times. This rearrangement joins TRBV6-2 or TRBV6-3 to TRBJ1-1; 8 nucleotides line up with TRBD1. The ends lost 5 bases at V and 1 base at J; junction bases unmatched: 6. Germline V lookup: CDR1 MNHEY, CDR2 SVGEGT. CDR3 length: 15 residues. CDR3 residues: CASSISGGPNTEAFF. As DNA, the CDR3 is TGTGCCAGCAGTATCTCAGGGGGCCCGAACACTGAAGCTTTCTTT.

The V call is TRBV2, the J call TRBJ1-4, with 12 bases matching TRBD1. There are 15 residues in the CDR3. Germline CDR1 reads SNHLY; CDR2 reads FYNNEI. The V gene end was trimmed by 11 bases and the J gene end by 7 bases; junction bases not matched to a gene: 11. The CDR3 DNA follows: TGTGCCGGCACCGGGACAGGGGGCTCTCTTGAAAAACTGTTTTTT. The encoded protein is CAGTGTGGSLEKLFF.

This clonotype was seen at least ten times. The chain uses TRBV6-1 and TRBJ2-5, with a possible D match to TRBD1 (5 bases). The V end lost 1 base, the J end lost 0 bases, and 9 bases lay between the germline ends. Germline loops: CDR1 MNHNS, CDR2 SASEGT. The CDR3 spans 15 residues. CDR3 sequence (DNA): TGTGCCAGCAGTGAAGGACAGACTTACCAAGAGACCCAGTACTTC. Translating it yields CASSEGQTYQETQYF.

This clonotype was seen more than once but under ten times. The chain is built from TRBV18 and TRBJ1-3; no clear D. V was clipped by 6 bases and J by 4 bases, with 13 bases between them. The CDR3 is made up of 14 amino acids. The germline gives CDR1 KGHSH, CDR2 LQKENI. For the CDR3, the DNA is TGTGCCAGCTCGTCGTCCGTCGGGGGAAACACCATATATTTT. Amino acids: CASSSSVGGNTIYF. The entire variable domain, with the rest obtained from reference TRBV18 and TRBJ1-3, is as follows: NAGVMQNPRHLVRRRGQEARLRCSPMKGHSHVYWYRQLPEEGLKFMVYLQKENIIDESGMPKERFSAEFPKEGPSILRIQQVVRGDSAAYFCASSSSVGGNTIYFGEGSWLTVV.

The table lists this clonotype with many counts. The rearrangement uses TRBV7-2 and TRBJ1-6; maybe TRBD1 (5 bases). The CDR3 loop spans 16 amino acids. Trimming cost V 7 bases and J 7 bases, with 20 bases left between them. From germline, CDR1 is SGHTA and CDR2 FQGNSA. CDR3 region: CASTPTSGRINSPLHF. In DNA form, the CDR3 reads TGTGCCAGCACCCCCACTTCGGGACGGATAAATTCACCCCTCCACTTT.

The sample holds many counts of this clonotype. This chain joins TRBV25-1 and TRBJ1-2; no definite D call. Deletions cut 1 base from V and 8 bases from J, with 5 bases between. This CDR3 has 11 residues. Germline V CDR1 and CDR2: MGHDK, SYGVNS. The CDR3 sequence: CASSESAGYTF. CDR3 nucleotides: TGTGCCAGCAGTGAATCGGCGGGCTACACCTTC.

This clonotype was recorded many times. The V gene is TRBV7-2, the J gene TRBJ2-1; D not resolved. Per the germline V gene, CDR1 is SGHTA and CDR2 is FQGNSA. The CDR3 length is 12 residues. The V end lost 1 base, the J end lost 6 bases, and 4 bases lay between the germline ends. CDR3 region: CASSLVVNEQFF. The DNA for the CDR3 is TGTGCCAGCAGCTTAGTGGTCAATGAGCAGTTCTTC.

The chain carries TRBV7-9 and TRBJ2-7; D may be TRBD2 (7 bases). CDR3 length equals 12 residues. The germline CDR1 and CDR2 sequences are SEHNR and FQNEAQ (reference sequence). V dropped 6 bases and J dropped 3 bases, with 9 bases sitting between them. In DNA, the CDR3 is TGTGCCAGCAGGAGGGGGGGCTACGAGCAGTACTTC. It translates to CASRRGGYEQYF.

The rearrangement links TRBV12-3 or TRBV12-4 to TRBJ2-1; D call uncertain. CDR3 size: 16 residues. V lost 2 bases, J lost 0 bases, and 11 bases lay in between. CDR3 bases: TGTGCCAGCAGTTTAAGGGCAGGCCTCTCCTACAATGAGCAGTTCTTC. Translation gives CASSLRAGLSYNEQFF.

This clonotype was counted a few times. The V gene is TRBV23-1, the J gene TRBJ1-2; tentative D call: TRBD1 (6 bases). TRBV23-1 is annotated as an ORF whose role is uncertain. Trimming removed 4 bases at V and 4 bases at J, with 16 bases between. CDR3 length: 15 residues. In nucleotides, the CDR3 is TGCGCCAGCAGTCCGAACGGGACACGTACCTATGGCTACACCTTC. It is translated as CASSPNGTRTYGYTF.

The CDR3 region is CASSGSGGNNEQFF. For the CDR3, the DNA is TGTGCCAGCAGTGGGAGCGGGGGGAACAATGAGCAGTTCTTC. The genes are TRBV25-1 and TRBJ2-1, with TRBD2 matching 9 bases. V trimming: 4 bases; J trimming: 5 bases; junction bases outside the gene matches: 3. Germline CDR1 reads MGHDK; CDR2 reads SYGVNS. There are 14 residues in the CDR3.

V is TRBV29-1 and J is TRBJ2-6, with D possibly TRBD2 on 5 matching bases. The CDR3 has 16 residues. Germline CDR1 reads SQVTM; CDR2 reads ANQGSEA. The germline V and J ends were trimmed by 0 bases and 4 bases, with 13 bases remaining between them. The CDR3 DNA reads as TGCAGCGTTGAAGAATGGTCGGGGTCGGGGGCCAACGTCCTGACTTTC. Its protein product is CSVEEWSGSGANVLTF.

This clonotype was detected ten times or more. The gene calls are TRBV7-6 and TRBJ2-7, with unresolved D. The germline gives CDR1 SGHVS, CDR2 FNYEAQ. Trimming cost V 2 bases and J 4 bases, with 12 bases left between them. The CDR3 sequence is 14 residues long. The CDR3 sequence: CASSLIGKQYEQYF. In DNA form, the CDR3 reads TGTGCCAGCAGCTTAATAGGGAAGCAATACGAGCAGTACTTC. Full variable domain (outside the CDR3, taken from reference TRBV7-6 and TRBJ2-7): GAGVSQSPRYKVTKRGQDVALRCDPISGHVSLYWYRQALGQGPEFLTYFNYEAQQDKSGLPNDRFSAERPEGSISTLTIQRTEQRDSAMYRCASSLIGKQYEQYFGPGTRLTVT.

The V and J genes are TRBV10-3 and TRBJ1-2; perhaps TRBD1 as D (6 bases). The CDR3 is 20 residues long. Germline values: CDR1 ENHRY, CDR2 SYGVKD. Between the trimmed V and J ends, which lost 4 bases and 4 bases, there was a span of 31 bases. CDR3 coding DNA: TGTGCCATCAGTGTAAAAGGTTCAGGACCCGACGGGCAGGGGAGCTATGGCTACACCTTC. This sequence encodes CAISVKGSGPDGQGSYGYTF.

J is TRBJ1-2 and V is TRBV25-1; TRBD1 is a possible D gene (5 bases). Germline CDR1 is MGHDK and CDR2 is SYGVNS. Trimming cost V 4 bases and J 5 bases, with 14 bases left between them. The CDR3 extends over 14 amino acids. CDR3 bases: TGTGCCAGCAGTGTTGGGGGGGAGAGGTATGGCTACACCTTC. Amino acid sequence: CASSVGGERYGYTF.

This clonotype appeared a few times. The rearrangement links TRBV10-2 to TRBJ2-2; 8 positions agree with TRBD2. With V trimmed by 6 bases and J by 4 bases, 4 bases remained unmatched. The CDR3 is 14 amino acids. Germline V gene lookup returns CDR1 WSHSY and CDR2 SAAADI. The CDR3 bases are TGCGCCAGCAGCTTAGCGGGGACCACCGGGGAGCTGTTTTTT. This gives the protein CASSLAGTTGELFF.

This clonotype was seen many times. V gene TRBV5-6 combines with J gene TRBJ1-1; no clear D. Germline-derived CDR1 and CDR2 are SGHDT and YYEEEE. V dropped 0 bases and J dropped 7 bases, with 10 bases sitting between them. The CDR3 is made up of 13 amino acids. CDR3 coding DNA: TGTGCCAGCAGCTTGGTAGTGGTAGGTGAAGCTTTCTTT. It translates to CASSLVVVGEAFF.

This clonotype was counted many times. The chain has TRBV11-1 and TRBJ1-1; no definite D call. Germline V gene sequence: CDR1 SGHAT, CDR2 FQDESV (reference sequence). This CDR3 spans 15 amino acids. V lost 5 bases to trimming and J lost 5 bases, with 18 bases between them. The CDR3 loop reads CASSTSPRMGTEAFF. DNA of the CDR3: TGTGCCAGCAGCACTAGCCCCCGAATGGGGACTGAAGCTTTCTTT.

This clonotype showed up many times. This chain uses TRBV7-2 with TRBJ2-7, with a weak D call TRBD2 (5 bases). Germline CDR1 SGHTA, CDR2 FQGNSA. Trimming shortened V by 1 base and J by 5 bases, and 9 bases separated the two germline ends. The CDR3 is made up of 13 amino acids. CDR3 coding DNA: TGTGCCAGCAGCTTAGATTTGGGAGACGAGCAGTACTTC. Its protein is CASSLDLGDEQYF.